This T cell receptor (beta chain) was found in a study of CD8+ T cells in alopecia areata. V dropped 8 bases and J dropped 5 bases, with 18 bases sitting between them. The length of the CDR3 is 13 residues. The V gene's germline CDR1 is SQVTM and CDR2 ANQGSEA. Specified treatment: oral pan-JAK inhibitor, 5-10 mg twice daily. Once RNA had been extracted, it was reverse transcribed into cDNA to act as the sequencing template. Assay used: immunoSEQ multiplex PCR; TCRdb lists only in-frame clones, some missing. The table records tens of thousands of clones, 29% of them present only once. The receptor's source is a human donor with alopecia areata. The chain carries TRBV29-1 and TRBJ2-5, with no clear D. The specimen comprised CD8+ T cells sorted from blood, sampled at week 4, from a patient treated with tofacitinib. In DNA, the CDR3 is TGCAGCCTGTATCCTTGGATGGAGGAGACCCAGTACTTC. This encodes CSLYPWMEETQYF.